The 25 T cell receptor beta chains presented below share a single source sample, sequenced in a study of shared clonotypes between healthy human individuals. Naive CD8 isolation took CD45RO-negative cells positively selected for CCR7 and excluded terminally differentiated effector memory CD45RA+ cells. The assay was immunoSEQ multiplex PCR, and TCRdb's table has in-frame clones only and misses some. The sample includes more than 600,000 clones, 92% of them seen just once. The source material was naive CD8+ T cells sorted from blood. These receptors were obtained from a man under 40 in good health.

This sequence joins TRBV27 and TRBJ1-5; D is ambiguous. Trimming removed 8 bases at V and 1 base at J, with 12 bases between. CDR3 length: 14 residues. The germline gives CDR1 MNHEY, CDR2 SMNVEV (reference sequence). The CDR3 DNA is TGTGCCAGCCAAAGTTCGCTAAGCAATCAGCCCCAGCATTTT. Translated, it gives CASQSSLSNQPQHF.

V usage is TRBV7-6 and J usage is TRBJ2-7; 8 bases align to TRBD1. Germline-derived CDR1 and CDR2 are SGHVS and FNYEAQ. The CDR3 contains 14 residues. The V and J ends lost 4 bases and 5 bases, in that order; junction bases with no gene match: 7. The CDR3 loop is CASSSGQGRNEQYF. The CDR3 DNA follows: TGTGCCAGCAGCTCCGGACAGGGACGGAACGAGCAGTACTTC.

This clone was seen more than once but under ten times. The CDR3 protein is CASSLTGQHAYGYTF. As DNA, the CDR3 is TGTGCCAGCAGTTTAACAGGACAGCACGCCTATGGCTACACCTTC. The chain combines TRBV27 with TRBJ1-2; D perhaps matches TRBD1 (6 bases). CDR1 MNHEY and CDR2 SMNVEV come from the germline V gene (reference sequence). V dropped 2 bases and J dropped 4 bases, with 14 bases sitting between them. This CDR3 comprises 15 residues.

This chain connects TRBV7-9 to TRBJ1-1, with TRBD1 matching 9 bases. CDR1 is SEHNR and CDR2 is FQNEAQ in the germline V gene (reference sequence). This CDR3 contains 16 residues. J lost 0 bases, V lost 5 bases, and 7 bases had no gene match. The DNA of the CDR3 is TGTGCCAGCAGCCCGAGGGACAGGGATATGAACACTGAAGCTTTCTTT. Translating gives CASSPRDRDMNTEAFF.

This chain connects TRBV11-2 to TRBJ2-1; 7 bases agree with TRBD1. The CDR3 length is 16 residues. Trimming removed 3 bases from V and 8 bases from J; junction bases left unmatched: 13. Germline assignment: CDR1 SGHAT and CDR2 FQNNGV. The CDR3 region is CASSLGRQGIVDEQFF. The DNA of the CDR3 is TGTGCCAGCAGCTTGGGCCGACAGGGAATTGTGGATGAGCAGTTCTTC.

This sequence joins TRBV7-9 and TRBJ2-7; 7 bases align to TRBD1. In germline, CDR1 is SEHNR, CDR2 FQNEAQ (reference sequence). Trimming took 1 base from V and 2 from J; bases not matched to a gene: 8. The CDR3 is 16 amino acids. The CDR3, as DNA: TGTGCCAGCAGCTTAGGGGGACGAGGGGGCACCTACGAGCAGTACTTC. As protein: CASSLGGRGGTYEQYF.

This chain uses TRBV7-9 with TRBJ2-7; 9 bases fit TRBD1. V gave up 5 bases and J gave up 2 bases; unmatched junction bases: 7. Germline-derived CDR1 and CDR2 are SEHNR and FQNEAQ (reference sequence). CDR3 size: 15 residues. For the CDR3, the DNA is TGTGCCAGCAGCCTACAGGGGGCTAATACCTACGAGCAGTACTTC. Translated: CASSLQGANTYEQYF.

This clone was found once. CDR3 in amino acids: CASSSPLAASTDTQYF. The DNA of the CDR3 is TGTGCCAGCAGCTCCCCGTTAGCGGCTAGCACAGATACGCAGTATTTT. The J gene is TRBJ2-3, the V gene TRBV7-9; tentatively, D is TRBD2 (6 bases). This CDR3 is 16 amino acids long. Between the trimmed V and J ends, which lost 4 bases and 0 bases, there was a span of 14 bases. Germline CDR1 reads SEHNR; CDR2 reads FQNEAQ (reference sequence). The entire variable domain, with the rest obtained from reference TRBV7-9 and TRBJ2-3, is as follows: DTGVSQNPRHKITKRGQNVTFRCDPISEHNRLYWYRQTLGQGPEFLTYFQNEAQLEKSRLLSDRFSAERPKGSFSTLEIQRTEQGDSAMYLCASSSPLAASTDTQYFGPGTRLTVL.

The J gene is TRBJ2-7, the V gene TRBV7-3, with D hard to call. There are 15 residues in the CDR3. Trimming cost V 1 base and J 2 bases, with 12 bases left between them. Germline V gives CDR1 SGHTA, CDR2 FQGTGA. The CDR3 reads CASSLSASATYEQYF. CDR3 bases: TGTGCCAGCAGCTTAAGTGCCAGCGCAACCTACGAGCAGTACTTC.

The rearrangement uses TRBV19 and TRBJ1-2, with D perhaps matching TRBD1 (6 bases). This CDR3 comprises 14 residues. Germline CDR1 and CDR2: LNHDA and SQIVND (reference sequence). Trimming removed 9 bases at V and 3 bases at J, with 17 bases between. This CDR3 is CASLKTGAYYGYTF. CDR3 sequence (DNA): TGTGCCAGCCTTAAAACGGGGGCGTACTATGGCTACACCTTC.

The chain recombines TRBV11-2 with TRBJ2-1; TRBD2 matches at 7 bases. The CDR3 runs to 14 residues. The germline V gene encodes CDR1 SGHAT and CDR2 FQNNGV. V shed 6 bases, J shed 7 bases, and the junction held 9 bases outside the gene matches. The DNA of the CDR3 is TGTGCCAGCAGTGGGTCTAGCGGAAAAAATGAGCAGTTCTTC. Translated: CASSGSSGKNEQFF.

The V gene is TRBV2, the J gene TRBJ2-7, with unresolved D. The germline V gene has CDR1 SNHLY and CDR2 FYNNEI. The CDR3 contains 12 residues. Trimming took off 8 bases at V and 0 bases at J, with 8 bases between the two ends. DNA of the CDR3: TGTGCCAGCCGGGTCGACTCCTACGAGCAGTACTTC. The encoded protein is CASRVDSYEQYF.

V gene TRBV29-1 combines with J gene TRBJ2-3; 9 nucleotides match TRBD2. There are 14 residues in the CDR3. The germline gives CDR1 SQVTM, CDR2 ANQGSEA. V shed 4 bases and J 3 bases; nucleotides not matched to a gene: 5. CDR3: CSVAAGGRTDTQYF. The CDR3 coding sequence is TGCAGCGTTGCGGCGGGAGGGCGGACAGATACGCAGTATTTT.

The chain carries TRBV7-2 and TRBJ2-5; possibly TRBD2 for D (6 bases). V lost 4 bases to trimming and J lost 2 bases, with 8 bases between them. Germline CDR1 reads SGHTA; CDR2 reads FQGNSA. This CDR3 region has 13 residues. The CDR3 here is CASSSSEQETQYF. CDR3 coding DNA: TGTGCCAGCAGCTCTAGCGAACAAGAGACCCAGTACTTC.

This clone appeared once. V gene TRBV7-9 combines with J gene TRBJ2-7; TRBD1 might be the D (6 bases). CDR3 length: 15 residues. Germline assignment: CDR1 SEHNR and CDR2 FQNEAQ (reference sequence). Trimming took 2 bases from V and 7 from J, leaving 18 bases between them. The CDR3: CASSLFGGGAGEQYF. The CDR3 region has the DNA TGTGCCAGCAGCTTATTTGGGGGCGGAGCAGGGGAGCAGTACTTC. The full variable domain, in which reference TRBV7-9 and TRBJ2-7 provide the parts outside the CDR3, is DTGVSQNPRHKITKRGQNVTFRCDPISEHNRLYWYRQTLGQGPEFLTYFQNEAQLEKSRLLSDRFSAERPKGSFSTLEIQRTEQGDSAMYLCASSLFGGGAGEQYFGPGTRLTVT.

The chain links TRBV30 to TRBJ1-2; maybe TRBD1 (5 bases). Germline V gives CDR1 GTSNPN, CDR2 SVGIG (reference sequence). The CDR3 is 14 residues long. V shed 5 bases and J shed 4 bases, with 17 bases lying between them. CDR3: CAWLDIVFGYGYTF. CDR3 in DNA: TGTGCCTGGCTGGACATTGTGTTCGGCTATGGCTACACCTTC.

This chain links TRBV11-2 with TRBJ2-7; D not resolved. V dropped 3 bases and J dropped 3 bases, with 12 bases sitting between them. This CDR3 has 14 residues. Germline V gene data show CDR1 as SGHAT and CDR2 as FQNNGV. The chain's CDR3 is CASSFAMGNYEQYF. The CDR3 DNA sequence: TGTGCCAGCAGCTTCGCAATGGGGAACTACGAGCAGTACTTC.

This clone has just one count. The rearrangement uses TRBV5-4 and TRBJ2-3, with D possibly matching TRBD2 (6 bases). Germline CDR1 and CDR2: SGHNT and YYREEE (reference sequence). CDR3 size: 15 residues. V was cut by 1 base and J by 3 bases, with 12 bases left in between. The CDR3 DNA sequence: TGTGCCAGCAGCTTGATGGCTAGCGATACAGATACGCAGTATTTT. Amino acids: CASSLMASDTDTQYF.

The rearrangement links TRBV29-1 to TRBJ2-6, with D possibly called TRBD1 or TRBD2 (6 bases each). Germline V gene data show CDR1 as SQVTM and CDR2 as ANQGSEA. Trimming took 6 bases from V and 0 from J, leaving 18 bases between them. This CDR3 is built from 17 residues. The CDR3, as DNA: TGCAGCGTGGACTACCGGGACAACCTCTCTGGGGCCAACGTCCTGACTTTC. This translates into CSVDYRDNLSGANVLTF.

The chain combines TRBV6-6 with TRBJ2-7, with a tentative D call TRBD1 (5 bases). The CDR3 loop spans 13 amino acids. Germline CDR1 is MNHNY and CDR2 is SVGAGI (reference sequence). V dropped 5 bases and J dropped 3 bases, with 11 bases sitting between them. The CDR3 DNA reads as TGTGCCAGCAGTCCCGGACAAGACTACGAGCAGTACTTC. Translating it yields CASSPGQDYEQYF.

This clone was seen only a few times. The chain has TRBV7-8 and TRBJ2-7; no clear D. CDR1 SGHVS and CDR2 FQNEAQ come from the germline V gene. V was shortened by 5 bases and J by 6 bases, with 8 bases between the two germline ends. CDR3 size: 11 residues. The CDR3 bases are TGTGCCAGCAGCGCCCCGGGCGAGCAGTACTTC. Translation: CASSAPGEQYF.

This chain joins TRBV27 and TRBJ2-1; 14 bases map to TRBD2. Germline values: CDR1 MNHEY, CDR2 SMNVEV (reference sequence). The CDR3 length is 15 residues. Germline trimming cut 7 bases from V and 6 bases from J; bases unmatched to any gene: 5. This CDR3 reads CASTLGTSGSNEQFF. Here the CDR3 DNA reads TGTGCCAGCACCTTAGGGACTAGCGGGAGCAATGAGCAGTTCTTC.

The chain carries TRBV25-1 and TRBJ2-1; tentative D call: TRBD2 (5 bases). The germline V gene has CDR1 MGHDK and CDR2 SYGVNS. Trimming left V 4 bases short and J 4 bases short, with 8 bases between. The CDR3 loop spans 13 amino acids. The CDR3 sequence: CASSADSYNEQFF. The CDR3 region has the DNA TGTGCCAGCAGTGCGGACTCGTACAATGAGCAGTTCTTC.

The sample holds a few counts of this clone. This rearrangement joins TRBV19 to TRBJ2-7; no clear D gene. Trimming cost V 5 bases and J 3 bases, with 5 bases left between them. The CDR3 spans 11 residues. Germline CDR1 is LNHDA and CDR2 is SQIVND (reference sequence). This chain's CDR3 is CASSSYYEQYF. CDR3 DNA: TGTGCCAGTAGTTCCTACTACGAGCAGTACTTC.

The chain uses TRBV28 and TRBJ1-2, with 8 bases lining up with TRBD1. V lost 6 bases and J lost 3; bases outside the gene matches: 9. Germline V gene data show CDR1 as MDHEN and CDR2 as SYDVKM. This CDR3 has 15 residues. CDR3 DNA sequence: TGTGCCAGCAGCCGCCCTGGACAGGGTGACTATGGCTACACCTTC. This translates into CASSRPGQGDYGYTF.